These 24 T cell receptor beta chains originate from one sample sequenced in a study of cytomegalovirus exposure and HLA in healthy donors. The PCR employed 60 Vbeta primers together with 13 Jbeta primers. Repertoires were generated with immunoSEQ multiplex PCR, while TCRdb's copy carries only in-frame clones and drops some. This table has approximately 150,000 clones, around nine tenths appearing once. Sample: PBMCs. The receptors stem from a woman aged 30 to 39 in good health and CMV-seronegative.

Only a few counts were recorded for this clone. This chain links TRBV10-2 with TRBJ2-7; D might be TRBD1 (6 bases). The CDR3 sequence is 13 residues long. Germline V gene sequence: CDR1 WSHSY, CDR2 SAAADI. V gave up 4 bases and J gave up 5 bases, with 12 bases separating them. The CDR3 is CASSVLGANEQYF. In DNA, the CDR3 is TGCGCCAGCAGTGTGCTGGGGGCGAACGAGCAGTACTTC.

The chain links TRBV7-8 to TRBJ2-1, with a weak D call TRBD1 (6 bases). With 5 bases removed from V and 5 bases from J, the gap between germline ends came to 16 bases. The CDR3 runs to 15 residues. The germline gives CDR1 SGHVS, CDR2 FQNEAQ. DNA for the CDR3: TGTGCCAGCAGCCTCCTAGCAGGGGTGGACAATGAGCAGTTCTTC. The encoded protein is CASSLLAGVDNEQFF.

V gene TRBV5-1 combines with J gene TRBJ2-1; D is possibly TRBD2 (6 bases). Trimming took 1 base from V and 0 from J, leaving 8 bases between them. The CDR3 consists of 15 residues. Germline V lookup: CDR1 SGHRS, CDR2 YFSETQ. CDR3 DNA: TGCGCCAGCAGCTTGCCTAGCGACTCCTACAATGAGCAGTTCTTC. Its protein product is CASSLPSDSYNEQFF.

V usage is TRBV7-6 and J usage is TRBJ2-7, with 7 bases that match TRBD2. This CDR3 is 15 amino acids long. Germline values: CDR1 SGHVS, CDR2 FNYEAQ. V trimming: 4 bases; J trimming: 3 bases; junction bases outside the gene matches: 9. The CDR3 DNA reads as TGTGCCAGCAGCTCCTCCGGGACTACCTTCTACGAGCAGTACTTC. The encoded protein is CASSSSGTTFYEQYF.

In its sample, this clone was seen once. The rearrangement joins TRBV5-6 to TRBJ2-7, with 10 bases fitting TRBD1. CDR3 length: 16 amino acids. Germline loops: CDR1 SGHDT, CDR2 YYEEEE. The trim removed 4 bases at V and 5 bases at J, leaving 12 bases unmatched. The DNA for the CDR3 is TGTGCCAGCAGCCGAAGGGACAGGGGTAATAATCACGAGCAGTACTTC. Its translation is CASSRRDRGNNHEQYF.

The J gene is TRBJ1-2, the V gene TRBV20-1; 8 bases agree with TRBD1. From germline, CDR1 is DFQATT and CDR2 SNEGSKA (reference sequence). The CDR3 contains 11 residues. V lost 6 bases to trimming and J lost 8 bases; unmatched junction nucleotides: 5. CDR3 nucleotides: TGCAGTGCCGCAGGACAGGGCGGCTACACCTTC. This sequence encodes CSAAGQGGYTF.

V and J are TRBV7-8 and TRBJ1-2, with TRBD1 identical over 9 bases. CDR1 and CDR2 (germline): SGHVS, FQNEAQ. This CDR3 is built from 15 residues. V shed 5 bases, J shed 4 bases, and the junction held 8 bases outside the gene matches. CDR3 sequence (DNA): TGTGCCAGCAGCGCTGACAGGGGGGTGGGCTATGGCTACACCTTC. This encodes CASSADRGVGYGYTF. Full variable domain (rest looked up from reference TRBV7-8 and TRBJ1-2): GAGVSQSPRYKVAKRGQDVALRCDPISGHVSLFWYQQALGQGPEFLTYFQNEAQLDKSGLPSDRFFAERPEGSVSTLKIQRTQQEDSAVYLCASSADRGVGYGYTFGSGTRLTVV.

This sequence joins TRBV4-1 and TRBJ1-5; D call uncertain. The V end was cut by 0 bases, the J end by 4 bases, with 10 bases between. The CDR3 runs to 15 residues. Germline CDR1 is MGHRA and CDR2 is YSYEKL. The CDR3: CASSQESPKNQPQHF. CDR3 DNA: TGCGCCAGCAGCCAAGAGAGCCCCAAAAATCAGCCCCAGCATTTT.

This chain joins TRBV19 and TRBJ2-1; tentatively, D is TRBD2 (5 bases). V was cut by 4 bases and J by 0 bases, with 10 bases left in between. The CDR3 contains 15 residues. The germline gives CDR1 LNHDA, CDR2 SQIVND (reference sequence). CDR3: CASSKGLDSYNEQFF. In DNA form, the CDR3 reads TGTGCCAGTAGTAAAGGACTCGACTCCTACAATGAGCAGTTCTTC.

The chain recombines TRBV5-1 with TRBJ2-7; the D gene is possibly TRBD2 (6 bases). V was trimmed by 0 bases and J by 0 bases, leaving 13 bases between them. The germline V gene encodes CDR1 SGHRS and CDR2 YFSETQ. The CDR3 sequence is 16 residues long. CDR3 nucleotides: TGCGCCAGCAGCTTGGAACTCGCGGGACTCTCCTACGAGCAGTACTTC. Translation: CASSLELAGLSYEQYF.

The rearrangement joins TRBV5-1 to TRBJ2-5; 11 bases fit TRBD2. V lost 0 bases and J lost 3; bases outside the gene matches: 4. There are 16 residues in the CDR3. CDR1 is SGHRS and CDR2 is YFSETQ in the germline V gene. The CDR3 reads CASSLAGTSGKETQYF. CDR3 sequence (DNA): TGCGCCAGCAGCTTGGCCGGGACTAGCGGTAAAGAGACCCAGTACTTC. Combining the CDR3 with reference TRBV5-1 and TRBJ2-5 gives the whole variable domain KAGVTQTPRYLIKTRGQQVTLSCSPISGHRSVSWYQQTPGQGLQFLFEYFSETQRNKGNFPGRFSGRQFSNSRSEMNVSTLELGDSALYLCASSLAGTSGKETQYFGPGTRLLVL.

The chain employs TRBV9 and TRBJ2-6; D call uncertain. Trimming pared 4 bases from V and 0 bases from J, leaving 14 bases between. Germline assignment: CDR1 SGDLS and CDR2 YYNGEE. CDR3 length equals 17 residues. The CDR3 sequence is CASSPRPVASGANVLTF. Here the CDR3 DNA reads TGTGCCAGCAGCCCCAGGCCAGTCGCCTCTGGGGCCAACGTCCTGACTTTC.

The rearrangement joins TRBV7-9 to TRBJ2-7; 12 bases line up with TRBD2. Unmatched junction bases numbered 7, after V lost 6 bases and J lost 7 bases. The CDR3 runs to 14 residues. Germline lookup yields CDR1 SEHNR and CDR2 FQNEAQ (reference sequence). CDR3 sequence (DNA): TGTGCCAGCAGTCGACTAGCGGGAGATAGTGAGCAGTACTTC. Protein: CASSRLAGDSEQYF.

The genes are TRBV27 and TRBJ1-5; possibly TRBD1 for D (5 bases). Germline values: CDR1 MNHEY, CDR2 SMNVEV (reference sequence). The CDR3 spans 14 residues. V was shortened by 3 bases and J by 1 base, with 7 bases between the two germline ends. The DNA of the CDR3 is TGTGCCAGCAGTTTGGGGCAGAGCAATCAGCCCCAGCATTTT. This codes for CASSLGQSNQPQHF.

This chain uses TRBV21-1 with TRBJ1-6. TRBV21-1 is a pseudogene. The CDR3 sequence is 16 residues long. Here the CDR3 reads CASSKERAIWSSPLHF. CDR3 sequence (DNA): TGTGCCAGCAGCAAAGAGCGTGCGATCTGGTCTTCACCCCTCCACTTT.

The chain uses TRBV7-2 and TRBJ2-3, with 7 bases identical to TRBD1. Germline V CDR1 and CDR2: SGHTA, FQGNSA. The CDR3 runs 14 residues. V gave up 5 bases and J gave up 2 bases; unmatched junction bases: 4. As DNA, the CDR3 is TGTGCCAGCAGCCAACAGGGGTACACAGATACGCAGTATTTT. It translates to CASSQQGYTDTQYF.

This chain connects TRBV18 to TRBJ1-1; the match to TRBD1 covers 9 bases. With V trimmed by 5 bases and J by 2 bases, 3 bases remained unmatched. The CDR3 length is 14 residues. In germline, CDR1 is KGHSH, CDR2 LQKENI. DNA of the CDR3: TGTGCCAGCTCATACACAGGGGGCAACACTGAAGCTTTCTTT. Protein sequence: CASSYTGGNTEAFF. Full variable domain (remainder filled in from reference TRBV18 and TRBJ1-1): NAGVMQNPRHLVRRRGQEARLRCSPMKGHSHVYWYRQLPEEGLKFMVYLQKENIIDESGMPKERFSAEFPKEGPSILRIQQVVRGDSAAYFCASSYTGGNTEAFFGQGTRLTVV.

The chain has TRBV2 and TRBJ1-2; D possibly corresponds to TRBD1 (6 bases). The CDR3 spans 15 residues. Trimming pared 5 bases from V and 0 bases from J, leaving 13 bases between. CDR1 and CDR2 from the germline V gene are SNHLY and FYNNEI. The CDR3 sequence: CASSSDSGTNYGYTF. Written as DNA, the CDR3 is TGTGCCAGCAGTTCGGACAGTGGGACTAACTATGGCTACACCTTC.

The chain uses TRBV27 and TRBJ1-6, with 8 positions matching TRBD1. Germline V gene data show CDR1 as MNHEY and CDR2 as SMNVEV (reference sequence). CDR3 length equals 14 residues. V lost 5 bases and J lost 10; bases outside the gene matches: 7. CDR3 DNA: TGTGCCAGCAGTCGAGACAGGGGAGGGTCACCCCTCCACTTT. Its protein is CASSRDRGGSPLHF.

The V gene is TRBV5-4, the J gene TRBJ2-1; D is possibly TRBD2 (6 bases). The CDR3 is 14 residues long. Germline values: CDR1 SGHNT, CDR2 YYREEE (reference sequence). V shed 2 bases and J shed 12 bases, with 18 bases lying between them. In nucleotides, the CDR3 is TGTGCCAGCAGCTTTGCGCGGGACCTACTGGTGCAGTTCTTC. Translating gives CASSFARDLLVQFF.

The V and J genes are TRBV6-1 and TRBJ1-6; D not certain. The CDR3 totals 15 residues. Germline lookup yields CDR1 MNHNS and CDR2 SASEGT. Trimming took 3 bases from V and 7 from J, leaving 13 bases between them. The CDR3 sequence: CASSDRRSPNSPLHF. The CDR3 DNA reads TGTGCCAGCAGTGATCGGAGGAGTCCCAATTCACCCCTCCACTTT.

This clone occurred a few times. The chain uses TRBV19 and TRBJ1-5; 9 bases line up with TRBD1. The CDR3 contains 16 residues. With 5 bases clipped from V and 6 bases from J, the junction kept 11 bases outside the gene matches. Looked up from germline, CDR1 is LNHDA and CDR2 is SQIVND (reference sequence). The CDR3 region is CASSSRAGQGFQPQHF. The CDR3 DNA is TGTGCCAGTAGTTCACGGGCGGGACAGGGTTTTCAGCCCCAGCATTTT.

Points on this clone: A junction end diverges from the germline sequence, so it may reflect a read error. The gene calls are TRBV30 and TRBJ2-5, with 10 bases identical to TRBD2. CDR1 is GTSNPN, CDR2 SVGIG, per germline (reference sequence). The CDR3 sequence is 16 residues long. CDR3 sequence reads: CARSTSTSGYQETQYF. The CDR3 DNA is TGTGCCCGGAGTACATCGACTAGCGGGTACCAAGAGACCCAGTACTTC.

The chain uses TRBV5-1 and TRBJ2-5; 10 nucleotides match TRBD1. Germline V gene data show CDR1 as SGHRS and CDR2 as YFSETQ. The length of the CDR3 is 15 residues. Trimming cost V 3 bases and J 6 bases; bases outside gene matches: 8. Here the CDR3 reads CASSYRTGGQKTQYF. The CDR3 bases are TGCGCCAGCAGCTACCGGACAGGGGGTCAAAAGACCCAGTACTTC.